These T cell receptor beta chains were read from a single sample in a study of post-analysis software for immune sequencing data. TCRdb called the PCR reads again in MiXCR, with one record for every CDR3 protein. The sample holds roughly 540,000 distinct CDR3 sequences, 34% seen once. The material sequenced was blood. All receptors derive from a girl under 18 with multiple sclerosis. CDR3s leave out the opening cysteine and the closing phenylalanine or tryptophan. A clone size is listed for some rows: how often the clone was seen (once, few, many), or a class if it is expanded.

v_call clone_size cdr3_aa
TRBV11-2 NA ASSSGAGALTDTQY
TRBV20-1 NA SARSDRAGANALT
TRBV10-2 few ASNSGAGGYEQY
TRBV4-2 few ASSHPERGGNSPLH
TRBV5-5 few ASGYLGFSYEQY
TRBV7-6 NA ASIPTVGETQY
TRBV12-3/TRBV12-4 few ASSFTTLEAF
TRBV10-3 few AISDPWDARMVQY
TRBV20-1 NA SARAPRGLSNQPQH
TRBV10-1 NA ASSESSGVASYNEQF
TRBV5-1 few ASSLEALSSTDTQY
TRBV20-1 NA SAQGQGAAGTQY
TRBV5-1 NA ASSSLAGAPLETQY
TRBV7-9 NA ASSFGQGTGELF
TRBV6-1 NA ASSGTELAKNIQY
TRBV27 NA ASSPISPPSGPLSYEQY
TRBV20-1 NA SAPGLGYEQY
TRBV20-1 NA SARDTRTLLGRGVYEQY
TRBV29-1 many SWSGSTDTQY
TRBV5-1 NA ASSLGGTAYNEKLF
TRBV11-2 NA ASRWDPYNEQF
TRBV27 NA ASSITGGYQPQH
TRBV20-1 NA SARVGARGEPQH
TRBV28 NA ASSFQLGTYNEQF
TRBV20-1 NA SAGDRGFQETQY
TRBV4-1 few ASSLPTSGGSGANVLT